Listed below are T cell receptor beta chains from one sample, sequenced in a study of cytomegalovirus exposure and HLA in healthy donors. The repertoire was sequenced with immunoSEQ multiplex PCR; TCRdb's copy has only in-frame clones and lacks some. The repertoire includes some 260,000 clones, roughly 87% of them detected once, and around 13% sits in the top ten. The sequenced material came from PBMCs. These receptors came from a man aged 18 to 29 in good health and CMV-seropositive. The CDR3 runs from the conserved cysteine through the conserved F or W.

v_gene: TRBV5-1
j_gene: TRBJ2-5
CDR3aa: CASSWRTGGETQYF

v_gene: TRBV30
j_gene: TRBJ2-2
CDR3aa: CAWNAGRADPGELFF

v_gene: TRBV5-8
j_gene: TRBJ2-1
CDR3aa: CASSLVRLAAYNEQFF

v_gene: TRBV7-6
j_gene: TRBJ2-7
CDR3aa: CASSLAPLGGTEQYF

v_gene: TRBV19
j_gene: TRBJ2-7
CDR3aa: CASSISGAIYEQYF

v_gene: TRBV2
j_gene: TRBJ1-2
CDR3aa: CASSGQGYHYGYTF

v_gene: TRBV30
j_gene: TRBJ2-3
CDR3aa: CAWSPGTSGVTDTQYF

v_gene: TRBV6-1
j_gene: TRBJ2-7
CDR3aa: CASSSGLRYEQYF

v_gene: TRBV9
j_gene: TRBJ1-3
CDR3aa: CASSSTGGPSSGNTIYF

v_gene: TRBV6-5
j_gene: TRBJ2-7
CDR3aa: CASSYLARGSYEQYF

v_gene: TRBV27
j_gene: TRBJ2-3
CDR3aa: CASRPGLAGDTQYF

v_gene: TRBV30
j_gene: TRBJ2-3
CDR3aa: CAWSSGSADTQYF

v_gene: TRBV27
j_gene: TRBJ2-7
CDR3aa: CASSLAGQTYEQYF

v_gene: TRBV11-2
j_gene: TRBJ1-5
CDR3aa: CASSLVDGRNQPQHF

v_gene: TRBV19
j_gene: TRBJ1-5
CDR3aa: CASSTGTRSNQPQHF

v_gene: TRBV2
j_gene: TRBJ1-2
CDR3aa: CASSEERRNYGYTF

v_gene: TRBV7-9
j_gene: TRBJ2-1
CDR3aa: CASSLALAGGPNEQFF

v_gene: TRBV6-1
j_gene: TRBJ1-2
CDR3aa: CASTDTGTGNYGYTF

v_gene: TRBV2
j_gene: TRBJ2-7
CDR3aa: CASSVAGEQYF

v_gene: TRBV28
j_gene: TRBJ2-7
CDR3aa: CASSLGGKTYEQYF

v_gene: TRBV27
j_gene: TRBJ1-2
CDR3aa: CASTTQGGGYTF

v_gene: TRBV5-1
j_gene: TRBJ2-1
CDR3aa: CASSLRGVGYNEQFF

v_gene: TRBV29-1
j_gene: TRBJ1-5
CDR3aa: CSAATGQVNQPQHF

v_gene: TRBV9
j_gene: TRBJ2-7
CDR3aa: CASSKGGTADSYEQYF

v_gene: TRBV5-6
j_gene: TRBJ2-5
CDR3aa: CASSLWRDSEQETQYF

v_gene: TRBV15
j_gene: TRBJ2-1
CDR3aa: CATSREQGAYNEQFF

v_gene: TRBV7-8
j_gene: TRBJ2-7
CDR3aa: CASSLVLAGAAYEQYF

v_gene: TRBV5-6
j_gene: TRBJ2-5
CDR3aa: CASSLGRTRGFVETQYF

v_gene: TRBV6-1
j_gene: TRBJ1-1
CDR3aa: CASSEGFRGTATEAFF

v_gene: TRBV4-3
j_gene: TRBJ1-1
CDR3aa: CASSQTHNADTEAFF

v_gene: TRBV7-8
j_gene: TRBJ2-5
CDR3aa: CASSWWEGETQYF

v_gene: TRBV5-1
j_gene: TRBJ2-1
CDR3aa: CASSFGLALSYNEQFF

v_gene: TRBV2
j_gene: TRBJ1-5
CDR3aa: CASSRQDISNQPQHF